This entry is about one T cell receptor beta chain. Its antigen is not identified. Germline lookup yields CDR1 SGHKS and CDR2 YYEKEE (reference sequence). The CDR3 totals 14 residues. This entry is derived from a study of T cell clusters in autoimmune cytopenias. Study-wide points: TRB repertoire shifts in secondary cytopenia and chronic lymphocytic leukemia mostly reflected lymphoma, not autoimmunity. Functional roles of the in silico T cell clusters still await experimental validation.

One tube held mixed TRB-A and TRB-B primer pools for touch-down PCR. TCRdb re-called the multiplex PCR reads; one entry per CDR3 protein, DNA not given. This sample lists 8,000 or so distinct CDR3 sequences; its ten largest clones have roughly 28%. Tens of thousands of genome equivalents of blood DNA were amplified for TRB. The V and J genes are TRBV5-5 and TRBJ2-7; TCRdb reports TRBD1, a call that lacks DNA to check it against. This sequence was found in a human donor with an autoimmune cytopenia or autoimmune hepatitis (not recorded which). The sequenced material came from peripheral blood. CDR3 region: CASSQFDRAHEQYF.